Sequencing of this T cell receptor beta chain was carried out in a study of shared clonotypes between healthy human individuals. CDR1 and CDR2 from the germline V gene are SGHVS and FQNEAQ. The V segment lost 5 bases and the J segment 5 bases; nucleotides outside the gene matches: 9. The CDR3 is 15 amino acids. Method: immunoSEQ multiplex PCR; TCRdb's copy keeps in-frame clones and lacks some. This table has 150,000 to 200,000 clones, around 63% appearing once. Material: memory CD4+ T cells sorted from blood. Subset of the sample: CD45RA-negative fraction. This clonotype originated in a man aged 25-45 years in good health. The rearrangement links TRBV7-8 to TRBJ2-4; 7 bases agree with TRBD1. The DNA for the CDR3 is TGTGCCAGCAGCCCCCGGTCCGGGACAGAAAACATTCAGTACTTC. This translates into CASSPRSGTENIQYF.